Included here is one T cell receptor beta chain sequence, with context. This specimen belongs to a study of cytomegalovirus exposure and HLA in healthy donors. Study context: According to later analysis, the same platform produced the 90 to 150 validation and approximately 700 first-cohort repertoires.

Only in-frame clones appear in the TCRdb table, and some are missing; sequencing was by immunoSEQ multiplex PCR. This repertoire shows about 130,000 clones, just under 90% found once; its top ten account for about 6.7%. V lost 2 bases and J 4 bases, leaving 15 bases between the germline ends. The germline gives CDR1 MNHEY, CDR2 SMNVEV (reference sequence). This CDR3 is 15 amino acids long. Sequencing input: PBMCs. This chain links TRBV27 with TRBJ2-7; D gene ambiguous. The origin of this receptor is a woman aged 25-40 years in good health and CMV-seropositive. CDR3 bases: TGTGCCAGCAGTTTAGATCTTTCCCCCGCGTACGAGCAGTACTTC. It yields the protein CASSLDLSPAYEQYF.